A single sample is the source of the 4 T cell receptor beta chains below, sequenced in a study of molecular identifiers for immune sequencing clone quantification. TCRdb re-analysed the PCR reads in MiXCR, keeping a single row per CDR3 protein. The data hold approximately 500,000 distinct CDR3 sequences, with approximately 25% observed a single time. Material for sequencing was naive CD8+ T cells from blood, with Jurkat cell RNA spiked in. As for subset: FACS-sorted CD8+CD4-CCR7+CD45RA+ naive T cells. The source of these receptors is a human donor in good health. Some libraries in this study had Jurkat cell RNA spiked in.

This chain connects TRBV18 to TRBJ2-7, with a possible D match to TRBD2 (6 bases). V lost 3 bases, J lost 3 bases, and 12 bases lay in between. This CDR3 has 14 amino acids. Per germline, CDR1 KGHSH and CDR2 LQKENI. The CDR3 sequence: CASSPGLSDYEQYF. As DNA, the CDR3 is TGTGCCAGCTCACCCGGACTATCCGACTACGAGCAGTACTTC.

This clonotype was observed a handful of times. V is TRBV11-1 and J is TRBJ1-2; D perhaps matches TRBD1 (6 bases). Per germline, CDR1 SGHAT and CDR2 FQDESV (reference sequence). The CDR3 contains 14 residues. V lost 5 bases and J 4 bases, leaving 14 bases between the germline ends. CDR3 DNA sequence: TGTGCCAGCAGCGAGGACAGTGCGACCTATGGCTACACCTTC. This sequence encodes CASSEDSATYGYTF.

Notes on this clonotype: A single base separates this from a much larger clone, so it may be a read error. The CDR3 sequence: CSVARGREQRAVF. The CDR3 nucleotides are TGCAGCGTAGCCCGAGGCCGGGAACAGCGAGCTGTCTTT. The chain combines TRBV29-1 with TRBJ1-1; unclear D gene. This CDR3 has 13 residues. The germline CDR1 and CDR2 sequences are SQVTM and ANQGSEA.

This clonotype has just a few counts. The chain recombines TRBV4-3 with TRBJ2-1, with 10 bases lining up with TRBD2. CDR3 length: 15 residues. V lost 4 bases to trimming and J lost 6 bases; unmatched junction nucleotides: 6. In germline, CDR1 is LGHNA, CDR2 YSLEER. CDR3: CASSPSSGSPNEQFF. Written as DNA, the CDR3 is TGCGCCAGCAGCCCCTCTAGCGGGAGTCCCAATGAGCAGTTCTTC.